This TCR beta chain was observed in a study of blood T cell repertoires in COVID-19 (dated by TCRdb to about 2020). For the wider study: Samples from collaborators originated in the United States, Italy and Spain and spanned both the acute and convalescent phases of COVID-19. Samples came from the ongoing ImmuneRACE study (first 160 participants) plus 1,254 subjects from 6 global collaborators. A de-identified subject ID, COVID-19 status, age in years and sex were almost always included in the sample metadata. The prospective study material was composed of cDNA or gDNA derived from T cells, B-cell-depleted T cells, or PBMCs. Where available, HLA class I and class II types were obtained from metadata supplied by the sample provider rather than from assay-based typing. The repertoires were released in a freely available public database intended as a resource for research on the immune response to SARS-CoV-2. Subjects who had been exposed to COVID-19, were actively infected with it, or had recovered from it provided the deeply sampled blood TCRbeta repertoires that made up the dataset. Summary of the overall study and its limitations: The quantity of clinical and demographic metadata differed by source and by participant and was supplied without curation.

The germline V gene (reference sequence) gives CDR1 as SEHNR and CDR2 as FQNEAQ. V is shortened by 5 bases, J by 7 bases, and the region joining them spans 17 bases. Including cysteine and phenylalanine, the CDR3 has 14 amino acids. Only the CDR3 portion is preserved as DNA: 42 bases, with reading frame beginning at the first base. TCRbeta CDR3 regions were amplified from genomic DNA using the immunoSEQ Assay, a bias-controlled multiplex PCR. The paper's data handling went like this. The number of nucleated cells in each sample was estimated by amplification of reference gene primers within the assay. Sequence reads were collapsed and filtered to measure the absolute abundance of every unique TCRbeta CDR3 rearrangement. Productive Simpson clonality was computed per sample as the square root of Simpson's diversity index over productive rearrangements. As stored in TCRdb, this immuneACCESS dataset retains in-frame rearrangements with V and J assigned. A fraction of the clones does not appear; measured against another copy, unresolved V genes explain less than half of the discrepancy, and the remainder lacks a known reason. The DNA was the basis for D and trimming; V, J and clone size are from that table. In all, the sample holds 200,000 to 300,000 clones, and roughly 82% of those were seen once. The ten top clones hold 4.7% of the sample.

Concerning this clone itself: Its antigen is unknown. No base-level quality is on record; no much larger clone is a single base apart.

Each collaborating institution followed its own protocols to collect whole blood in K2EDTA tubes. For TCRbeta analysis, collaborators shipped samples in one of three forms: frozen whole blood, isolated PBMCs, or DNA extracted from either of those sample types. The rearrangement combines TRBV7-9 with TRBJ1-1; TRBD1 is possibly the D segment (5 matching bases). This clonotype was sampled from a woman aged 70-85 years with acute or convalescent COVID-19. The sample consisted of peripheral blood. CDR3 sequence: CASSLVRGTDEAFF. The sequence in DNA is TGTGCCAGCAGCCTCGTAAGGGGTACAGATGAAGCTTTCTTT.